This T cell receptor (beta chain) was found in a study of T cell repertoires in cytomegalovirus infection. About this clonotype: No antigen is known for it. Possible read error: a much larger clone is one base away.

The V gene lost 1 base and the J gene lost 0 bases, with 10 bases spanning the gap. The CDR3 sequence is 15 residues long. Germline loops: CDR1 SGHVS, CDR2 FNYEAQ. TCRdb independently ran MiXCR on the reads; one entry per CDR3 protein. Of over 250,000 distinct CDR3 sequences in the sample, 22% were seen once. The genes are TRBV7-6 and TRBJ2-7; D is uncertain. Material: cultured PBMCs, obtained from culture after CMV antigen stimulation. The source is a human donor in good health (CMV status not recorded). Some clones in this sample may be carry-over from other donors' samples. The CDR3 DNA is TGTGCCAGCAGCTTAGAGTCAACGAACTCCTACGAGCAGTACTTC. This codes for CASSLESTNSYEQYF.